This TCR beta chain was sequenced in a study of Siglec-9 on CD8 T cells in melanoma. Study-level findings and limits: An effector memory CD8+ subset marked by Siglec-9 reportedly appeared to gather in melanoma.

Details on this clone: Its antigen is still unknown.

This CDR3 region has 13 residues. With 3 bases removed from V and 3 bases from J, the gap between germline ends came to 9 bases. The germline V gene has CDR1 MNHEY and CDR2 SMNVEV (reference sequence). Measured with immunoSEQ multiplex PCR; TCRdb has only the in-frame clones, and not every one. The table includes about 36,000 clones, around 82% detected once. The genes are TRBV27 and TRBJ2-7; tentative D call: TRBD1 (6 bases). The sequence derives from a human donor in good health. Material for sequencing was Siglec-9- CD8+ T cells sorted from blood. The CDR3 spells CASSFGQSYEQYF. DNA of the CDR3: TGTGCCAGCAGTTTTGGACAGAGCTACGAGCAGTACTTC.